The clone carrying this T cell receptor (beta chain) appeared a few times. Germline V CDR1 and CDR2: SGHDT, YYEEEE. V shed 0 bases and J shed 10 bases, with 10 bases lying between them. The CDR3 is made up of 12 amino acids. This sample is drawn from a study of technical replicates of blood from a few donors. The repertoire was sequenced with immunoSEQ multiplex PCR; TCRdb's copy has only in-frame clones and lacks some. The profile shows roughly 80,000 clones, roughly 92% of them singletons. Sequences were obtained from T cells isolated from PBMCs. This receptor was obtained from a human donor in good health. The chain carries TRBV5-6 and TRBJ1-1; tentatively, D is TRBD1 (5 bases). DNA of the CDR3: TGTGCCAGCAGCTTGGTGGGGGAGGGAGCTTTCTTT. It is translated as CASSLVGEGAFF. Based on the CDR3 plus reference TRBV5-6 and TRBJ1-1, the full variable domain is DAGVTQSPTHLIKTRGQQVTLRCSPKSGHDTVSWYQQALGQGPQFIFQYYEEEERQRGNFPDRFSGHQFPNYSSELNVNALLLGDSALYLCASSLVGEGAFFGQGTRLTVV.